Each of the 12 T cell receptor beta chains below was sequenced from the same sample in a study of molecular identifiers for immune sequencing clone quantification. TCRdb reanalysed the PCR reads using MiXCR and keeps one entry per CDR3 protein. Counted here are 90,000 or so distinct CDR3 sequences, around 27% occurring once; the ten biggest clones make up 0.6% to 0.9%. Sequences were obtained from naive CD8+ T cells from blood, with Jurkat cell RNA spiked in. The subset was: FACS-sorted CD8+CD4-CCR7+CD45RA+ naive T cells. Receptor source: a human donor in good health. Some libraries in this study had Jurkat cell RNA spiked in.

As for this clonotype: Germline and junction disagree at one end, which may indicate a read error. This rearrangement joins TRBV7-3 to TRBJ2-7; 7 bases agree with TRBD1. The germline gives CDR1 SGHTA, CDR2 FQGTGA. The length of the CDR3 is 12 residues. CDR3 bases: TGTGCCAGCGGCTTAGGGGGCAACGAGCAGTACTTC. Translating gives CASGLGGNEQYF.

The chain links TRBV15 to TRBJ2-1, with 8 bases fitting TRBD2. CDR3 length: 15 residues. Trimming removed 5 bases from V and 7 bases from J; junction bases left unmatched: 10. Germline assignment: CDR1 LNHNV and CDR2 YYDKDF (reference sequence). CDR3 residues: CATSEGGGRSNEQFF. CDR3 coding DNA: TGTGCCACCAGCGAGGGAGGCGGGAGGTCGAATGAGCAGTTCTTC.

The gene calls are TRBV4-2 and TRBJ2-1; 7 nucleotides agree with TRBD2. V was pared by 1 base and J by 4 bases, with 7 bases of the junction left unmatched. CDR1 and CDR2 from the germline V gene are LGHNA and YNFKEQ. The CDR3 extends over 16 amino acids. CDR3 DNA sequence: TGTGCCAGCAGCCAAGTGAAGGGGAGGGCTTACAATGAGCAGTTCTTC. It translates to CASSQVKGRAYNEQFF.

A remark on this clonotype: It may be a read error: a sequence one base away is much more abundant. The chain links TRBV19 to TRBJ1-2; D not certain. The CDR3 extends over 15 amino acids. The V gene's germline CDR1 is LNHDA and CDR2 SQIVND (reference sequence). CDR3 in DNA: TGTGCCAGTAGTATGGTGGCAGGCTATGGCTATGGCAACACCTTC. It is translated as CASSMVAGYGYGNTF.

The chain is built from TRBV2 and TRBJ2-1; 9 positions agree with TRBD1. Germline values: CDR1 SNHLY, CDR2 FYNNEI. This CDR3 comprises 19 residues. With 3 bases clipped from V and 4 bases from J, the junction kept 16 bases outside the gene matches. The CDR3 coding sequence is TGTGCCAGCAGTGATCCCCGGACAGGGGATAGCAGGGGGTACAATGAGCAGTTCTTC. It codes for CASSDPRTGDSRGYNEQFF.

This clonotype showed up just a few times. This chain joins TRBV4-1 and TRBJ1-2; 7 positions match TRBD1. Germline loops: CDR1 MGHRA, CDR2 YSYEKL. With 0 bases clipped from V and 4 bases from J, the junction kept 5 bases outside the gene matches. CDR3 length: 15 amino acids. CDR3 residues: CASSQDPQGGYGYTF. Here the CDR3 DNA reads TGCGCCAGCAGCCAAGATCCCCAGGGGGGCTATGGCTACACCTTC.

This clonotype was observed a handful of times. The genes are TRBV4-1 and TRBJ2-7; a possible D gene is TRBD1 (5 bases). Trimming stripped 3 bases from V and 3 bases from J, with 12 bases between. Germline loops: CDR1 MGHRA, CDR2 YSYEKL. The CDR3 totals 14 residues. This chain's CDR3 is CASSHDRGSYEQYF. Written as DNA, the CDR3 is TGCGCCAGCAGCCACGATAGGGGAAGCTACGAGCAGTACTTC.

Many counts were recorded for this clonotype. This chain connects TRBV30 to TRBJ1-5, with D tentatively TRBD1 (6 bases). The CDR3 spans 15 residues. The V gene lost 3 bases and the J gene lost 3 bases, with 15 bases spanning the gap. Germline loops: CDR1 GTSNPN, CDR2 SVGIG (reference sequence). CDR3 DNA: TGTGCCTGGAGCAATACAGGGTTATTCAATCAGCCCCAGCATTTT. This codes for CAWSNTGLFNQPQHF.

This clonotype has a handful of counts. The chain is built from TRBV30 and TRBJ2-1, with D hard to call. CDR1 GTSNPN and CDR2 SVGIG come from the germline V gene (reference sequence). The CDR3 totals 11 residues. Between the trimmed V and J ends, which lost 4 bases and 10 bases, there was a span of 11 bases. The CDR3 bases are TGTGCCTGGACCCTCGGTACCGAGCAGTTCTTC. Translated: CAWTLGTEQFF.

The sample holds many counts of this clonotype. The V gene is TRBV7-2, the J gene TRBJ2-1, with D hard to call. The CDR3 has 13 residues. The V gene lost 1 base and the J gene lost 9 bases, with 10 bases spanning the gap. Germline V CDR1 and CDR2: SGHTA, FQGNSA. The DNA of the CDR3 is TGTGCCAGCAGCTTAGGGGCCCCTAGTGAGCAGTTCTTC. Its protein product is CASSLGAPSEQFF.

This rearrangement joins TRBV11-2 to TRBJ2-1, with a weak D call TRBD2 (6 bases). The V gene lost 5 bases and the J gene lost 3 bases, with 11 bases spanning the gap. CDR3 length equals 14 residues. The germline V gene has CDR1 SGHAT and CDR2 FQNNGV. The CDR3 reads CASSAREDYNEQFF. CDR3 sequence (DNA): TGTGCCAGCAGCGCTAGGGAGGACTACAATGAGCAGTTCTTC.

This clonotype was recorded a few times. This chain connects TRBV30 to TRBJ2-5; tentative D call: TRBD1 (5 bases). The CDR3 extends over 13 amino acids. Germline V CDR1 and CDR2: GTSNPN, SVGIG (reference sequence). Trimming removed 4 bases from V and 0 bases from J, with 9 bases in between. The CDR3 sequence: CAWTGSYQETQYF. DNA for the CDR3: TGTGCCTGGACAGGGTCGTACCAAGAGACCCAGTACTTC.